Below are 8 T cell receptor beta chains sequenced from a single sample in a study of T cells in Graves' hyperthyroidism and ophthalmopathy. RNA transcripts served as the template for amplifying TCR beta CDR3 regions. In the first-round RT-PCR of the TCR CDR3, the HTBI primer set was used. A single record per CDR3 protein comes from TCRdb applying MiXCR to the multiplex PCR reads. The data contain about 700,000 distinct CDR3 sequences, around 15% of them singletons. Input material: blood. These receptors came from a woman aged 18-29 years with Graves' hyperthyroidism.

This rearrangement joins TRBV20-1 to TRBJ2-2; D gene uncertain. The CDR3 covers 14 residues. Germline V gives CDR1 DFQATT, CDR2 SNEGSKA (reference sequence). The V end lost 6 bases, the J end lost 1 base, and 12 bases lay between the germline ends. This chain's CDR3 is CSAAGGENTGELFF. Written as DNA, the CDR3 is TGCAGTGCGGCTGGCGGAGAGAACACCGGGGAGCTGTTTTTT.

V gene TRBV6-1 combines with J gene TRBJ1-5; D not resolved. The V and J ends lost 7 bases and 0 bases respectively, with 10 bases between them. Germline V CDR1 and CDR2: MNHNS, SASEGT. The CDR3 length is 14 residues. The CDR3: CASKQSYSNQPQHF. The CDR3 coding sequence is TGTGCCAGCAAACAGAGTTATAGCAATCAGCCCCAGCATTTT.

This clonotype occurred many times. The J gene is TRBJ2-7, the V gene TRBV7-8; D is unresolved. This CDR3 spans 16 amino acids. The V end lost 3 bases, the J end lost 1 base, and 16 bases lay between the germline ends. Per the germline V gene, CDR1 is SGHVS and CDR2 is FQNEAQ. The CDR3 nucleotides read TGTGCCAGCAGCTTCACGCGAGAGAGCCCTTCCTACGAGCAGTACTTC. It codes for CASSFTRESPSYEQYF. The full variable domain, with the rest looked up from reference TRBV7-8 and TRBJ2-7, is GAGVSQSPRYKVAKRGQDVALRCDPISGHVSLFWYQQALGQGPEFLTYFQNEAQLDKSGLPSDRFFAERPEGSVSTLKIQRTQQEDSAVYLCASSFTRESPSYEQYFGPGTRLTVT.

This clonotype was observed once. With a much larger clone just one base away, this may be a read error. CDR3: CASSAERGTTGELFF. CDR3 bases: TGTGCCAGCAGTGCGGAGCGGGGCACCACCGGGGAGCTGTTTTTT. J is TRBJ2-2 and V is TRBV2, with TRBD2 matching over 7 bases. Losses at the gene ends were 4 bases for V and 4 bases for J; bases not matched to a gene: 6. The CDR3 is made up of 15 amino acids. Looked up from germline, CDR1 is SNHLY and CDR2 is FYNNEI.

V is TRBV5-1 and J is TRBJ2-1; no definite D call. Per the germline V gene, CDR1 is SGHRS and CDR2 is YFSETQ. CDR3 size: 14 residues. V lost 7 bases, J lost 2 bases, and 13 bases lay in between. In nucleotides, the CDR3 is TGCGCCAGCTCAGTCAACCGGCCCTACAATGAGCAGTTCTTC. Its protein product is CASSVNRPYNEQFF.

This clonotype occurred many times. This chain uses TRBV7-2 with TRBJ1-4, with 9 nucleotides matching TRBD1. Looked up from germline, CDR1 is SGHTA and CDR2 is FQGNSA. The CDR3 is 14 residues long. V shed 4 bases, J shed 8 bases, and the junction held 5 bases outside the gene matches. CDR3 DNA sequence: TGTGCCAGCAGCTCGGACAGGGGACGGGAAAAACTGTTTTTT. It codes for CASSSDRGREKLFF. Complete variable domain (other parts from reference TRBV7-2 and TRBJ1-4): GAGVSQSPSNKVTEKGKDVELRCDPISGHTALYWYRQSLGQGLEFLIYFQGNSAPDKSGLPSDRFSAERTGGSVSTLTIQRTQQEDSAVYLCASSSDRGREKLFFGSGTQLSVL.

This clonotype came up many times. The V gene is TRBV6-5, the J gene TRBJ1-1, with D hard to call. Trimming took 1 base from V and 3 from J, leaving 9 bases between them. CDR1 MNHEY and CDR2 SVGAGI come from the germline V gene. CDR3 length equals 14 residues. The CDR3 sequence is CASSYWAVDTEAFF. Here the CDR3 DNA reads TGTGCCAGCAGTTACTGGGCTGTGGACACTGAAGCTTTCTTT.

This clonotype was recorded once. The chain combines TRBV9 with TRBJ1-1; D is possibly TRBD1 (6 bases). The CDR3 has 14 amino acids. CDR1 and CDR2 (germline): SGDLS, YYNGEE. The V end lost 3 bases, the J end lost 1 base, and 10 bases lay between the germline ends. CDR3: CASSATTGNTEAFF. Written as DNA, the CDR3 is TGTGCCAGCAGCGCCACGACAGGGAACACTGAAGCTTTCTTT.